The rows below give T cell receptor beta chains drawn from one sample of a study of T cells in Graves' hyperthyroidism and ophthalmopathy. MiXCR was run by TCRdb on the multiplex PCR reads, yielding one entry per CDR3 protein. The sample lists hundreds of thousands of distinct CDR3 sequences; about 14% were seen once. Input material: blood. Receptor source: a woman between 50 and 59 years old with Graves' ophthalmopathy. The CDR3 runs from the conserved cysteine through the conserved F or W. Not every row has a clone size; where given, it reads once, few, many or a size class.

j_gene | abundance | v_gene | CDR3aa
TRBJ2-1 | many | TRBV24-1 | CATSDSLAGVPSNEQFF
TRBJ1-2 | few | TRBV4-3 | CASSQDRGGARGYTF
TRBJ2-2 | few | TRBV7-2 | CASSLDRTSATNTGELFF
TRBJ2-3 | NA | TRBV10-3 | CAISGYTDTQYF
TRBJ1-1 | NA | TRBV6-5 | CASSYGHGNTEAFF
TRBJ2-7 | many | TRBV18 | CASSPDRFYEQYF
TRBJ2-1 | NA | TRBV24-1 | CATENDNEQFF
TRBJ1-4 | many | TRBV9 | CASSERATNEKLFF
TRBJ2-7 | NA | TRBV7-9 | CASSKLAGAFYEQYF
TRBJ2-1 | few | TRBV29-1 | CSARLLAGVSNEQFF
TRBJ1-1 | many | TRBV29-1 | CSTGRRNTEAFF
TRBJ1-3 | many | TRBV6-5 | CASSYSTAGPGNTIYF
TRBJ2-7 | NA | TRBV7-2 | CASSSPRGVYAYEQYF
TRBJ2-7 | few | TRBV7-2 | CASSNSGSLRHEQYF
TRBJ1-5 | NA | TRBV19 | CASEEGPYSNQPQHF
TRBJ2-1 | many | TRBV18 | CASSPPGTGGWREQFF
TRBJ1-6 | many | TRBV5-1 | CASSLDGLQGGTSPLHF
TRBJ2-6 | few | TRBV6-2/TRBV6-3 | CASSPDSNSGANVLTF
TRBJ1-5 | once | TRBV30 | CATTGRFANQPQHF
TRBJ2-7 | many | TRBV7-9 | CASSLDSAYEQYF
TRBJ2-7 | NA | TRBV18 | CASSVPFRDRGHEQYF
TRBJ2-1 | many | TRBV3-1 | CASSSGGGSSYNEQFF
TRBJ2-7 | many | TRBV7-9 | CASSASPRGSGYEQYF
TRBJ2-1 | many | TRBV3-1 | CASSQAGNEQFF
TRBJ2-1 | few | TRBV24-1 | CATSRPAGYNEQFF
TRBJ2-2 | few | TRBV15 | CATSRGDGAITGELFF
TRBJ2-3 | NA | TRBV2 | CASSDQADTQYF
TRBJ2-7 | NA | TRBV6-2/TRBV6-3 | CASSDLRRHEQYF
TRBJ2-3 | many | TRBV5-1 | CASRFQGQADTQYF
TRBJ2-5 | many | TRBV20-1 | CSAPAGQETQYF
TRBJ2-5 | NA | TRBV28 | CASSTIRRTYF